This TCR beta chain stems from a study of control samples from healthy donors and cancer patients. Libraries were prepared by immunoSEQ multiplex PCR; TCRdb keeps only in-frame clonotypes and omits some of them. Of 150,000 or so clones listed, about 86% are singletons. This CDR3 has 15 residues. The V end lost 0 bases, the J end lost 0 bases, and 9 bases lay between the germline ends. Germline V lookup: CDR1 SGDLS, CDR2 YYNGEE. Sequencing input: blood. This receptor was identified in a young man in good health. The gene calls are TRBV9 and TRBJ1-1; D call uncertain. This chain's CDR3 is CASSVDGRLNTEAFF. CDR3 DNA sequence: TGTGCCAGCAGCGTAGATGGCAGGCTGAACACTGAAGCTTTCTTT.